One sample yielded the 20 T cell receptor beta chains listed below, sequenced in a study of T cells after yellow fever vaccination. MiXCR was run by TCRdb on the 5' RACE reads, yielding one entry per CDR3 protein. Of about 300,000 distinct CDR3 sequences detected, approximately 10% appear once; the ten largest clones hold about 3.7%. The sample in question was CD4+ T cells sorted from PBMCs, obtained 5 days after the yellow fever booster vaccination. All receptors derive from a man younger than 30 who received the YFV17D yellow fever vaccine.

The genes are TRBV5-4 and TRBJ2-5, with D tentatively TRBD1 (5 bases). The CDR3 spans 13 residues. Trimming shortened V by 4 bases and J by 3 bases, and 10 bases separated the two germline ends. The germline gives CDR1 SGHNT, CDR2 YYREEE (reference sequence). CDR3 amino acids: CASSNRNKETQYF. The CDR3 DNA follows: TGTGCCAGCAGCAACAGGAACAAAGAGACCCAGTACTTC.

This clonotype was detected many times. CDR3 sequence (DNA): TGTGCCAGCAGTTACATCGGCGGGCCCCTATCCTACAATGAGCAGTTCTTC. It yields the protein CASSYIGGPLSYNEQFF. The rearrangement links TRBV6-2 or TRBV6-3 to TRBJ2-1, with D tentatively TRBD2 (5 bases). Germline V lookup: CDR1 MNHEY, CDR2 SVGEGT. The V end was cut by 2 bases, the J end by 1 base, with 15 bases between. This CDR3 region has 17 residues.

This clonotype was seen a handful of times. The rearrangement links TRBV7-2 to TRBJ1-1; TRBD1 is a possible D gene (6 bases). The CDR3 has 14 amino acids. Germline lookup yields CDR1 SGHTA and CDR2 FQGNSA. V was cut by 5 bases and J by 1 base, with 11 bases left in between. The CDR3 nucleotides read TGTGCCAGCAGCGGACAGTTCTGGAACACTGAAGCTTTCTTT. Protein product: CASSGQFWNTEAFF.

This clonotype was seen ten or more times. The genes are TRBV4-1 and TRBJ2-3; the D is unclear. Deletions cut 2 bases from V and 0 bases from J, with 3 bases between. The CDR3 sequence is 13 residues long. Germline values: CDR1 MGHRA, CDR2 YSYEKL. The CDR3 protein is CASSQPSTDTQYF. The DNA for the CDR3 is TGCGCCAGCAGCCAACCTAGCACAGATACGCAGTATTTT.

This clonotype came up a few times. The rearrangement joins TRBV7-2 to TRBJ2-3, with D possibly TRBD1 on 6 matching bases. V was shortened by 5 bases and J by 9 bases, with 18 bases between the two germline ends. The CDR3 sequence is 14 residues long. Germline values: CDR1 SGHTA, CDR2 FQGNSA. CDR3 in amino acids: CASSPRQALKTQYF. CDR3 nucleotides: TGTGCCAGCAGCCCTAGACAGGCCCTCAAAACGCAGTATTTT.

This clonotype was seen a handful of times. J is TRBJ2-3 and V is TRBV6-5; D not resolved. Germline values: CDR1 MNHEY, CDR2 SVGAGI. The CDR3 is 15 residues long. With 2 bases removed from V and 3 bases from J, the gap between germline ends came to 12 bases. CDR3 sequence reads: CASSYQLSRTDTQYF. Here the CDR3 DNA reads TGTGCCAGCAGTTACCAGCTTTCTAGGACAGATACGCAGTATTTT.

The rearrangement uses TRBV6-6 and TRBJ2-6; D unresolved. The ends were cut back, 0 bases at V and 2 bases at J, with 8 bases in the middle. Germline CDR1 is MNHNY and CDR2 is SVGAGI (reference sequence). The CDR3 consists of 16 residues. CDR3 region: CASSYSVGTGANVLTF. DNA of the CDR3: TGTGCCAGCAGTTACTCTGTTGGGACTGGGGCCAACGTCCTGACTTTC.

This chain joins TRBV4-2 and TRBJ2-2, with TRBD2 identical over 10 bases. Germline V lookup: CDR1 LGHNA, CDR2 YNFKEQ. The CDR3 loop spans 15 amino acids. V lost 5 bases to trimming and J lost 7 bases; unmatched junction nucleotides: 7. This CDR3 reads CASSVSGGADGELFF. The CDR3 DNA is TGTGCCAGCAGCGTGAGCGGGGGGGCTGACGGGGAGCTGTTTTTT.

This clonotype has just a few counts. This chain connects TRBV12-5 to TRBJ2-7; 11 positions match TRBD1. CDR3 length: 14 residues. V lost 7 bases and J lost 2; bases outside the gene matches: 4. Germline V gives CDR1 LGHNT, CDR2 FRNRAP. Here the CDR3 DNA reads TGTGCTAGTGCAAGGACAGGGGGCCCCTACGAGCAGTACTTC. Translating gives CASARTGGPYEQYF.

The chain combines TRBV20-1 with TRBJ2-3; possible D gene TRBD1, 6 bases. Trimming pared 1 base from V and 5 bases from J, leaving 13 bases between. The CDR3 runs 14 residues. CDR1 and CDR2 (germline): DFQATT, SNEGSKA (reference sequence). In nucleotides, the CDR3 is TGCAGTGCTAGAGGCCCCGCCAGGGGAGATACGCAGTATTTT. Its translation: CSARGPARGDTQYF.

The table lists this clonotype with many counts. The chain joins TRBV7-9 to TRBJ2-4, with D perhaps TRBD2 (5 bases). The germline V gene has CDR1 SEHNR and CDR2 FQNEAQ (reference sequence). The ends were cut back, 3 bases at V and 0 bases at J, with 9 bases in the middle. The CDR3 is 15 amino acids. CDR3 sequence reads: CASSLGEVAKNIQYF. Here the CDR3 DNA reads TGTGCCAGCAGCTTGGGAGAGGTAGCCAAAAACATTCAGTACTTC.

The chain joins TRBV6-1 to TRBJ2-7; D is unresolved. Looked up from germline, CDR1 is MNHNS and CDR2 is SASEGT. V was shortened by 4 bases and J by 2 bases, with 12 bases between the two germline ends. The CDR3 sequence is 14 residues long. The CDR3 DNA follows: TGTGCCAGCAGTGTGCCCTTTGGAACCTACGAGCAGTACGTC. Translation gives CASSVPFGTYEQYV.

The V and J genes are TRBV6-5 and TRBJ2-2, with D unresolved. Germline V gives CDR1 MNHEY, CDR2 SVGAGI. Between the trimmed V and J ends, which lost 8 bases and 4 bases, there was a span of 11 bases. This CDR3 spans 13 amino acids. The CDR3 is CASETPTTGELFF. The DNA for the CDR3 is TGTGCCAGCGAAACACCAACCACCGGGGAGCTGTTTTTT.

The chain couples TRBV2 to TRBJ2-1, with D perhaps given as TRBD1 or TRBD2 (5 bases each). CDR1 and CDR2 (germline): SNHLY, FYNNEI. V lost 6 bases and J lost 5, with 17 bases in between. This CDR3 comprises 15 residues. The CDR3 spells CASRTGTAVHNEQFF. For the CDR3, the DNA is TGTGCCAGCAGAACCGGGACCGCTGTCCACAATGAGCAGTTCTTC.

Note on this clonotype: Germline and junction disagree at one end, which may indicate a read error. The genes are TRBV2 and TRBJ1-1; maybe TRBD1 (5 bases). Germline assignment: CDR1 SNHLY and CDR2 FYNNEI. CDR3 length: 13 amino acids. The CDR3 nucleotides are TGTGCCAGCAGTGAAGACTCCTTGGGGCCTTGCCTTTTT. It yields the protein CASSEDSLGPCLF.

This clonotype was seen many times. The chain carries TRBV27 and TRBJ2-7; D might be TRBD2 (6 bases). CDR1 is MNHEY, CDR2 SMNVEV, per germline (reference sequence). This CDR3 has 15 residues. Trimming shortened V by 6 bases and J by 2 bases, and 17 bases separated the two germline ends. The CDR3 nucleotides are TGTGCCAGCAGCTCTCGCGGGGTGGGGCCCTACGAGCAGTACTTC. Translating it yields CASSSRGVGPYEQYF.

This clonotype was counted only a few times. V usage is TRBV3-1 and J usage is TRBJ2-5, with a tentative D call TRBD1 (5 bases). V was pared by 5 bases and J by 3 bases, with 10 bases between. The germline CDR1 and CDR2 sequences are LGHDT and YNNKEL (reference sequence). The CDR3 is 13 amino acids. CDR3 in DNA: TGTGCCAGCAGCAAGGGGTCCGAAGAGACCCAGTACTTC. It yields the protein CASSKGSEETQYF.

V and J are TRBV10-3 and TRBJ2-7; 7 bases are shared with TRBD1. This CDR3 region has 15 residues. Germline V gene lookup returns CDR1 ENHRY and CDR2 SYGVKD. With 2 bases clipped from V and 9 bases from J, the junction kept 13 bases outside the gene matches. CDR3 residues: CAISEGNRGLRGQYF. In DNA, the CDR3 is TGTGCCATCAGTGAGGGGAACAGGGGTCTTAGGGGGCAGTACTTC.

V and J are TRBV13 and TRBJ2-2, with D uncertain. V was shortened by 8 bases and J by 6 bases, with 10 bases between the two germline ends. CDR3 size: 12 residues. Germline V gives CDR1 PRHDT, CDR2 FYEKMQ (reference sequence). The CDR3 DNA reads TGTGCCAGCGGTCGCTGGGCCGGGGAGCTGTTTTTT. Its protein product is CASGRWAGELFF.

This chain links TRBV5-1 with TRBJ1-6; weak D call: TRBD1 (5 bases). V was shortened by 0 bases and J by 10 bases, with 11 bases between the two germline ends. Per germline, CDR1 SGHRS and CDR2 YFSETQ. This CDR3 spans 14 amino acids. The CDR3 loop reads CASSLGQNSSPLHF. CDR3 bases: TGCGCCAGCAGCTTGGGACAGAATAGCTCACCCCTCCACTTT.